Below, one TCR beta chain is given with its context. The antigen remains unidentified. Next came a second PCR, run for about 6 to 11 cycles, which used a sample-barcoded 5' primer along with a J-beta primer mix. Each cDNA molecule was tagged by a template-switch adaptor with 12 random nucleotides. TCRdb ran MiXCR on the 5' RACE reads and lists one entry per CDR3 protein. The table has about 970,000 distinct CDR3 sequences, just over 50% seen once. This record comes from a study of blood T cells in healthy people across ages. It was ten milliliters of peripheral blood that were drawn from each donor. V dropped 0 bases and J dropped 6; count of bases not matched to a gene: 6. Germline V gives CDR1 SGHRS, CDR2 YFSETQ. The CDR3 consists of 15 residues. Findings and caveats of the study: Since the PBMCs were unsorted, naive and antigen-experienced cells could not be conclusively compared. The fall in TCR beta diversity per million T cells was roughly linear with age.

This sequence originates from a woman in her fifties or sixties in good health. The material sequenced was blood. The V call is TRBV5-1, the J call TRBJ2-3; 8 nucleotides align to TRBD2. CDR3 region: CASSLEGGGWDTQYF. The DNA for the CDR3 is TGCGCCAGCAGCTTGGAAGGCGGGGGGTGGGATACGCAGTATTTT.